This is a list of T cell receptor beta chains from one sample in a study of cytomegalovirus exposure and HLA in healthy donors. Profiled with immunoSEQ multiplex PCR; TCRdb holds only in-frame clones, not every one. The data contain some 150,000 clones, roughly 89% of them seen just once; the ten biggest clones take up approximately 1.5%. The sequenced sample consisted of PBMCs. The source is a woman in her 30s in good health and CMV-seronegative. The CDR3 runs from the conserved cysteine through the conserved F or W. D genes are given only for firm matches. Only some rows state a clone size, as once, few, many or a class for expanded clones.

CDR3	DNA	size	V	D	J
CASSEGGSSGANVLTF	TGTGCCAGCAGTGAGGGGGGGAGCTCTGGGGCCAACGTCCTGACTTTC	once	TRBV6-4	TRBD2	TRBJ2-6
CASSYGARGVEDGYTF	TGTGCCAGCAGTTACGGGGCGCGGGGGGTCGAGGATGGCTACACCTTC	once	TRBV6-6	.	TRBJ1-2
CASSLRQGIRIAQYF	TGTGCCAGCAGCTTAAGACAGGGGATCCGTATCGCCCAGTACTTC	.	TRBV7-6	TRBD1	TRBJ2-5
CASSLSTGTSVETQYF	TGTGCCAGCAGTTTATCGACCGGGACTAGTGTGGAGACCCAGTACTTC	.	TRBV27	TRBD2	TRBJ2-5
CAWNFQGSTEAFF	TGTGCCTGGAATTTTCAGGGGAGCACTGAAGCTTTCTTT	.	TRBV30	.	TRBJ1-1
CASSEATTSNQPQHF	TGTGCCAGCAGTGAAGCGACAACTAGCAATCAGCCCCAGCATTTT	.	TRBV6-1	.	TRBJ1-5
CASSETGSSGNTIYF	TGTGCCAGCAGTGAAACAGGGTCCTCTGGAAACACCATATATTTT	.	TRBV2	.	TRBJ1-3
CASSPGTTRDSPLHF	TGTGCCAGCAGCCCCGGGACAACTAGGGATTCACCCCTCCACTTT	.	TRBV6-4	.	TRBJ1-6
CASSLGQGHNTEAFF	TGTGCCAGCAGCCTCGGACAGGGGCACAACACTGAAGCTTTCTTT	.	TRBV7-6	TRBD1	TRBJ1-1
CASSPSNTEAFF	TGTGCCAGCAGCCCATCGAACACTGAAGCTTTCTTT	.	TRBV7-9	.	TRBJ1-1
CASSQGSEQYF	TGCGCCAGCAGCCAAGGTTCAGAGCAGTACTTC	.	TRBV4-1	.	TRBJ2-7
CASSSTEATNEKLFF	TGTGCCAGCAGCTCGACAGAGGCAACTAATGAAAAACTGTTTTTT	once	TRBV7-2	.	TRBJ1-4
CASSTGTGGDQPQHF	TGTGCCAGCAGCACCGGGACAGGGGGCGATCAGCCCCAGCATTTT	.	TRBV5-6	TRBD1	TRBJ1-5
CAGGGSRGAQYGSPLHF	TGTGCCGGAGGGGGATCCAGGGGGGCGCAGTATGGTTCACCCCTCCACTTT	.	TRBV2	TRBD1	TRBJ1-6
CASSGWSTTNEKLFF	TGTGCCAGCAGTGGATGGAGTACAACTAATGAAAAACTGTTTTTT	.	TRBV6-1	.	TRBJ1-4
CASSESVNTEAFF	TGTGCCAGCAGTGAATCGGTGAACACTGAAGCTTTCTTT	.	TRBV2	.	TRBJ1-1
CSARGTYEQYF	TGCAGTGCCAGGGGGACCTACGAGCAGTACTTC	once	TRBV20-1	TRBD1	TRBJ2-7
CASSYRGYTF	TGTGCCAGCAGTTACAGGGGCTACACCTTC	.	TRBV27	.	TRBJ1-2
CASSQAEGLYGYTF	TGCGCCAGCAGCCAAGCGGAGGGGCTCTATGGCTACACCTTC	.	TRBV4-1	.	TRBJ1-2
CASSDSTGAPHSPLHF	TGTGCCAGCAGTGATTCGACTGGAGCCCCACATTCACCCCTCCACTTT	few	TRBV6-1	.	TRBJ1-6
CASSPGTTSYNEQFF	TGTGCCAGCAGTCCCGGGACTACCTCCTACAATGAGCAGTTCTTC	.	TRBV27	TRBD2	TRBJ2-1
CASSAEGTNEKLFF	TGTGCCAGCAGTGCAGAGGGTACTAATGAAAAACTGTTTTTT	.	TRBV2	.	TRBJ1-4
CASSQDLLAGFETQYF	TGTGCCAGCAGCCAAGACCTGCTAGCGGGGTTCGAGACCCAGTACTTC	.	TRBV14	TRBD2	TRBJ2-5
CASSLDRPYEQYF	TGCGCCAGCAGCTTAGACAGACCCTACGAGCAGTACTTC	.	TRBV5-1	.	TRBJ2-7
CASGSGTYGYTF	TGTGCTAGTGGTTCGGGGACATATGGCTACACCTTC	few	TRBV12-5	.	TRBJ1-2
CASSLTGTNEQFF	TGTGCCAGCAGCCTGACAGGGACCAATGAGCAGTTCTTC	.	TRBV7-7	TRBD1	TRBJ2-1
CASSPQAGTGSTGQYF	TGTGCCAGCAGCCCCCAGGCTGGGACAGGATCTACCGGGCAGTACTTC	few	TRBV7-2	TRBD1	TRBJ2-7
CASSLGRAAGYTF	TGCGCCAGCAGCTTGGGGAGGGCGGCGGGCTACACCTTC	.	TRBV5-1	.	TRBJ1-2
CAALVGRDRHNEQFF	TGTGCCGCGCTAGTCGGCAGGGACAGACACAATGAGCAGTTCTTC	.	TRBV6-5	TRBD1	TRBJ2-1
CASSRTGGTNYGYTF	TGTGCCAGCAGTAGGACAGGGGGCACTAACTATGGCTACACCTTC	.	TRBV6-5	TRBD1	TRBJ1-2
CASSVRTGANNSPLHF	TGTGCCAGCAGTGTGAGGACAGGGGCCAATAATTCACCCCTCCACTTT	.	TRBV6-1	TRBD1	TRBJ1-6
CASRTTGGMIGYTF	TGTGCCAGCAGAACGACAGGGGGGATGATTGGCTACACCTTC	.	TRBV28	TRBD1	TRBJ1-2
CASSLAGDRAYEQYF	TGTGCCAGCAGCTTAGCGGGGGACAGGGCCTACGAGCAGTACTTC	.	TRBV7-6	TRBD1	TRBJ2-7
CASSPEGSGGLPYEQYF	TGTGCCAGCAGCCCCGAAGGTAGCGGGGGCCTCCCCTACGAGCAGTACTTC	.	TRBV5-5	TRBD2	TRBJ2-7
CASSDRGGTDTQYF	TGTGCCAGCAGTGACAGGGGTGGGACAGATACGCAGTATTTT	.	TRBV6-1	.	TRBJ2-3
CASSQGSSNGYTF	TGCGCCAGCTCACAGGGGTCCAGCAACGGCTACACCTTC	few	TRBV4-3	TRBD1	TRBJ1-2
CASSVAVGGASDTQYF	TGTGCCAGCAGCGTAGCGGTCGGGGGGGCATCAGATACGCAGTATTTT	.	TRBV9	TRBD2	TRBJ2-3
CASSMRFQPQHF	TGTGCCAGTAGTATGCGATTTCAGCCCCAGCATTTT	.	TRBV19	.	TRBJ1-5
CASSLKAGVEAFF	TGTGCCAGCTCACTTAAAGCAGGGGTTGAAGCTTTCTTT	.	TRBV18	.	TRBJ1-1
CASSQENRGEQFF	TGTGCCAGCAGCCAAGAGAACCGCGGTGAGCAGTTCTTC	.	TRBV4-2	.	TRBJ2-1
CASSLGARESRGYTF	TGCGCCAGCAGCCTGGGCGCGAGGGAGTCAAGGGGCTACACCTTC	.	TRBV5-1	.	TRBJ1-2
CASTLTSGETQYF	TGTGCCAGCACCTTAACTAGCGGAGAGACCCAGTACTTC	.	TRBV7-6	TRBD2	TRBJ2-5
CASSLDRGLGEQYF	TGTGCCAGCAGCTTGGACAGGGGGCTTGGGGAGCAGTACTTC	.	TRBV5-6	TRBD1	TRBJ2-7
CASSTGTSYEQYF	TGTGCCAGTAGTACAGGGACTTCCTACGAGCAGTACTTC	few	TRBV19	.	TRBJ2-7
CASSYRDSTYNEQFF	TGCGCCAGCAGCTACCGGGACAGTACCTACAATGAGCAGTTCTTC	.	TRBV5-1	TRBD1	TRBJ2-1
CASSMRRLTSVSTYEQYF	TGTGCCAGTAGTATGCGCAGGCTCACCTCGGTCTCAACCTACGAGCAGTACTTC	.	TRBV19	.	TRBJ2-7